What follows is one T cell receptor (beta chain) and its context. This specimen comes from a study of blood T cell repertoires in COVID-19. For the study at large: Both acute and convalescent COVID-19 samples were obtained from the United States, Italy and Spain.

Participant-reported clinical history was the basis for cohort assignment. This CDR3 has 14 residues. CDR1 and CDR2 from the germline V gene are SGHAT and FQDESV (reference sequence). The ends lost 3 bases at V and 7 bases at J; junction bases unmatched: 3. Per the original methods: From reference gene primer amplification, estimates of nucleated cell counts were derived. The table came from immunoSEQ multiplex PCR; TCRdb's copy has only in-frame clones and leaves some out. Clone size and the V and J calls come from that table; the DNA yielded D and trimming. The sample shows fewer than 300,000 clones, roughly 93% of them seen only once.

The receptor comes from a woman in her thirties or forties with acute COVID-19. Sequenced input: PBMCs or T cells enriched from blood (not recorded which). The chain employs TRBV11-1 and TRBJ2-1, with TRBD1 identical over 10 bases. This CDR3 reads CASSLGQGWNEQFF. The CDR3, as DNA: TGTGCCAGCAGCTTGGGACAGGGGTGGAATGAGCAGTTCTTC.